This T cell receptor beta chain was sequenced during a study of cytomegalovirus exposure and HLA in healthy donors. With V trimmed by 6 bases and J by 4 bases, 8 bases remained unmatched. The germline CDR1 and CDR2 sequences are ENHRY and SYGVKD. There are 14 residues in the CDR3. The PCR was carried out with 60 Vbeta primers and 13 Jbeta primers. Only in-frame clones appear in the TCRdb table, and some are missing; sequencing was by immunoSEQ multiplex PCR. The sample holds 99,000 or so clones, roughly 13% seen once. Study results and caveats: It was around 160 TCR beta chains that were listed as cytomegalovirus-associated. Earlier results showed most TCR beta V segments being productive about 87% or about 30% of the time. As was reported, the classifier diagnosed cytomegalovirus status with high specificity and sensitivity.

This clone was observed a few times. Its matching antigen is unknown. The genes are TRBV10-3 and TRBJ1-1; TRBD1 matches at 7 bases. Material: PBMCs. This clonotype was obtained from a man in his forties or fifties in good health and CMV-seropositive. CDR3 sequence reads: CAISQPTGATEAFF. As DNA, the CDR3 is TGTGCCATCAGCCAACCAACAGGGGCCACTGAAGCTTTCTTT.